The 11 T cell receptor beta chains listed next were all sequenced from one sample in a study of cytomegalovirus exposure and HLA in healthy donors. The PCR was carried out with 60 Vbeta primers and 13 Jbeta primers. This table comes from immunoSEQ multiplex PCR, and its TCRdb copy is limited to in-frame clones, with some not included. The sample yields over 150,000 clones, around four fifths seen once. The specimen sequenced was PBMCs. The receptors come from a woman aged 50 to 65 in good health and CMV-seronegative.

The chain joins TRBV9 to TRBJ1-2; 8 positions agree with TRBD1. CDR3 size: 18 residues. Trimming at V came to 0 bases and at J to 4 bases, leaving 14 bases not matched to a gene. Germline CDR1 is SGDLS and CDR2 is YYNGEE. The CDR3 protein is CASSVELPGGGRGYGYTF. The CDR3 DNA follows: TGTGCCAGCAGCGTAGAGCTTCCAGGGGGCGGTAGGGGCTATGGCTACACCTTC.

The chain recombines TRBV5-1 with TRBJ1-5, with D possibly TRBD1 on 6 matching bases. V lost 4 bases and J 4 bases, leaving 15 bases between the germline ends. Germline V CDR1 and CDR2: SGHRS, YFSETQ. The length of the CDR3 is 15 residues. The CDR3 loop is CASSQAGGQNQPQHF. The CDR3 nucleotides read TGCGCCAGCAGCCAGGCGGGGGGGCAAAATCAGCCCCAGCATTTT.

Only one count was recorded for this clone. The chain has TRBV14 and TRBJ2-1; 7 bases map to TRBD2. The CDR3 length is 15 residues. Germline lookup yields CDR1 SGHDN and CDR2 FVKESK. With 4 bases clipped from V and 3 bases from J, the junction kept 6 bases outside the gene matches. In nucleotides, the CDR3 is TGTGCCAGCAGCCGTACTAGCGATCTCTACAATGAGCAGTTCTTC. This codes for CASSRTSDLYNEQFF.

The chain couples TRBV4-3 to TRBJ2-7; TRBD2 is a possible D gene (5 bases). Germline values: CDR1 LGHNA, CDR2 YSLEER. V was trimmed by 1 base and J by 6 bases, leaving 10 bases between them. The CDR3 is 13 residues long. The CDR3 sequence: CASSQGEYGEQYF. CDR3 in DNA: TGCGCCAGCAGCCAAGGGGAGTACGGCGAGCAGTACTTC.

This clone was observed a single time. The V gene is TRBV10-3, the J gene TRBJ1-5; 7 bases fit TRBD1. The germline V gene has CDR1 ENHRY and CDR2 SYGVKD. V lost 9 bases, J lost 0 bases, and 5 bases stayed unmatched. The length of the CDR3 is 14 residues. CDR3 sequence reads: CAIRQGNSNQPQHF. In DNA form, the CDR3 reads TGTGCCATACGACAGGGCAATAGCAATCAGCCCCAGCATTTT.

This clone was observed a single time. The chain employs TRBV12-1 and TRBJ2-1; TRBD1, the table's D call, was not compared with the DNA. TRBV12-1 is recorded as a pseudogene. CDR3 size: 15 residues. CDR3 region: CASSPRQGFFNEQFF. The DNA for the CDR3 is TGTGCCAGCAGCCCCCGACAGGGATTTTTCAATGAGCAGTTCTTC.

The CDR3 DNA is TGTGCCAGTAGTATAGGAAGGGGCAGTTACGAGCAGTACTTC. This sequence encodes CASSIGRGSYEQYF. The chain employs TRBV19 and TRBJ2-7, with a weak D call TRBD1 (5 bases). The CDR3 consists of 14 residues. V lost 1 base and J 4 bases, leaving 11 bases between the germline ends. CDR1 LNHDA and CDR2 SQIVND come from the germline V gene (reference sequence).

The chain combines TRBV11-3 with TRBJ1-1; D possibly corresponds to TRBD1 (6 bases). CDR3 length equals 13 residues. The germline V gene encodes CDR1 SGHNT and CDR2 YENEEA. V lost 4 bases and J lost 0, with 6 bases in between. The CDR3 is CASSSGVNTEAFF. The CDR3 DNA reads TGTGCCAGCAGCTCAGGGGTGAACACTGAAGCTTTCTTT.

The chain carries TRBV27 and TRBJ2-4; D possibly corresponds to TRBD1 (7 bases). Germline V gene data show CDR1 as MNHEY and CDR2 as SMNVEV (reference sequence). V shed 3 bases and J shed 6 bases, with 15 bases lying between them. This CDR3 spans 15 amino acids. The CDR3 loop reads CASSFEGARGNIQYF. CDR3 coding DNA: TGTGCCAGCAGTTTCGAGGGGGCGCGGGGAAACATTCAGTACTTC.

V is TRBV5-6 and J is TRBJ2-5, with TRBD2 matching over 8 bases. CDR3 length equals 15 residues. CDR1 and CDR2 from the germline V gene are SGHDT and YYEEEE. V shed 3 bases and J 5 bases; nucleotides not matched to a gene: 9. The CDR3 nucleotides are TGTGCCAGCAGCTGGGACCCTCGGGGGGGGGAGACCCAGTACTTC. Translating gives CASSWDPRGGETQYF.

This clone was counted a single time. The chain uses TRBV10-3 and TRBJ2-5, with TRBD1 as a possible D gene (6 bases). Germline CDR1 ENHRY, CDR2 SYGVKD. The CDR3 is 18 residues long. The V end was cut by 0 bases, the J end by 0 bases, with 17 bases between. This chain's CDR3 is CAISESNRGSPYQETQYF. For the CDR3, the DNA is TGTGCCATCAGTGAGTCGAATAGGGGGAGCCCGTACCAAGAGACCCAGTACTTC.